Each of the 6 T cell receptor beta chains below was sequenced from the same sample in a study of cytomegalovirus exposure and HLA in healthy donors. The PCR ran on 60 Vbeta and 13 Jbeta primers. This table comes from immunoSEQ multiplex PCR, and its TCRdb copy is limited to in-frame clones, with some not included. The repertoire holds approximately 69,000 clones, with approximately 74% as singletons. Sequencing used PBMCs. These receptors were collected from a woman aged 25 to 39 in good health and CMV-seropositive.

In this sample, this clone turned up once. The chain recombines TRBV28 with TRBJ2-5, with a tentative D call TRBD2 (5 bases). Judging by the DNA end, TRBJ2-7 fits better; the J call may be wrong. The CDR3 spans 12 residues. Germline CDR1 reads MDHEN; CDR2 reads SYDVKM. The CDR3 sequence is CASSSRLYEQYF. CDR3 nucleotide sequence: TGTGCCAGCTCGTCGAGACTATACGAGCAGTACTTC.

The chain is built from TRBV5-6 and TRBJ1-2; 8 bases are a match to TRBD1. The CDR3 contains 17 residues. After removal of 3 bases from V and 3 bases from J, the junction contained 13 bases not matched to a gene. CDR1 SGHDT and CDR2 YYEEEE come from the germline V gene. The CDR3 nucleotides read TGTGCCAGCAGCTCTAACTCGGCCCAGGGGGCATACTATGGCTACACCTTC. This encodes CASSSNSAQGAYYGYTF.

The rearrangement joins TRBV11-3 to TRBJ2-4, with TRBD1 matching over 7 bases. Germline loops: CDR1 SGHNT, CDR2 YENEEA. The length of the CDR3 is 13 residues. V lost 5 bases and J lost 9; bases outside the gene matches: 7. Written as DNA, the CDR3 is TGTGCCAGCAGCGATGGGTCAGGGGGCATTCAGTACTTC. It encodes CASSDGSGGIQYF. The full variable domain, its missing parts supplied by reference TRBV11-3 and TRBJ2-4, is EAGVVQSPRYKIIEKKQPVAFWCNPISGHNTLYWYLQNLGQGPELLIRYENEEAVDDSQLPKDRFSAERLKGVDSTLKIQPAELGDSAVYLCASSDGSGGIQYFGAGTRLSVL.

The CDR3 loop is CSAGLHGGGEQYF. As DNA, the CDR3 is TGCAGCGCTGGCTTGCACGGCGGGGGGGAGCAGTACTTC. V and J are TRBV29-1 and TRBJ2-7; 8 nucleotides agree with TRBD2. Germline trimming cut 7 bases from V and 7 bases from J; bases unmatched to any gene: 12. Germline CDR1 and CDR2: SQVTM and ANQGSEA. The CDR3 consists of 13 residues.

The chain couples TRBV14 to TRBJ2-5; TRBD2 agrees at 7 bases. Germline CDR1 SGHDN, CDR2 FVKESK. The CDR3 extends over 13 amino acids. Trimming cost V 0 bases and J 13 bases; bases outside gene matches: 8. CDR3 sequence reads: CASSQDMTGGRYF. CDR3 DNA: TGTGCCAGCAGCCAAGATATGACGGGAGGTCGGTACTTC.

The rearrangement joins TRBV11-2 to TRBJ1-4; D is ambiguous. The CDR3 extends over 18 amino acids. V lost 4 bases, J lost 3 bases, and 21 bases lay in between. Germline CDR1 SGHAT, CDR2 FQNNGV. The CDR3 DNA is TGTGCCAGCAGCTCACAAACGGGCTGGAGGTCCCCTAATGAAAAACTGTTTTTT. As protein: CASSSQTGWRSPNEKLFF.